A single sample gave rise to the 13 T cell receptor beta chains below, sequenced in a study of T cells after yellow fever vaccination (dated by TCRdb to about 2019). Explained via the paper, the treatment or condition label denotes: live attenuated yellow fever vaccine strain. Libraries came from 5' RACE. The sequencer was an Illumina HiSeq 2500. The public reads were quality trimmed at Q25 with fastp and then assembled into clones with MiXCR by TCRdb, keeping productive beta chains. One record per CDR3 amino acid sequence lists the most common genes and DNA. The sample table holds 620,000 or so distinct CDR3 sequences, of which about 12% were seen once. The leading ten clones occupy 14% to 15% of the sample. The specimen was PBMCs, collected on the day of the yellow fever booster vaccination. Source of these receptors: a man aged 25 to 40 who received the YFV17D yellow fever vaccine.

This clonotype was recorded a few times. The gene calls are TRBV6-1 and TRBJ2-3; D not resolved. There are 13 residues in the CDR3. From germline, CDR1 is MNHNS and CDR2 SASEGT. The V end was cut by 5 bases, the J end by 6 bases, with 12 bases between. CDR3 region: CASSPLLGDTQYF. CDR3 DNA: TGTGCCAGCAGTCCTCTACTTGGGGATACGCAGTATTTT.

The chain is built from TRBV5-4 and TRBJ1-2; 9 positions agree with TRBD1. Per germline, CDR1 SGHNT and CDR2 YYREEE (reference sequence). V lost 1 base and J lost 8; bases outside the gene matches: 9. The CDR3 is 15 residues long. CDR3 region: CASSLYTGGFLGYTF. CDR3 bases: TGTGCCAGCAGCTTGTACACAGGGGGCTTTCTGGGCTACACCTTC.

This clonotype was counted only a few times. This chain links TRBV11-2 with TRBJ2-1; 7 nucleotides align to TRBD2. CDR1 and CDR2 (germline): SGHAT, FQNNGV. CDR3 length: 15 residues. V lost 3 bases to trimming and J lost 3 bases; unmatched junction nucleotides: 5. CDR3 bases: TGTGCCAGCAGCTTTACTAGCGAGGGCTACAATGAGCAGTTCTTC. The encoded protein is CASSFTSEGYNEQFF.

The rearrangement joins TRBV18 to TRBJ2-7; D is perhaps TRBD2 (7 bases). The CDR3 contains 16 residues. V was cut by 2 bases and J by 4 bases, with 18 bases left in between. Germline CDR1 KGHSH, CDR2 LQKENI. The DNA for the CDR3 is TGTGCCAGCTCACCAAGTAGGGGGGGGCGCGAGTACGAGCAGTACTTC. Its translation: CASSPSRGGREYEQYF. Based on the CDR3 plus reference TRBV18 and TRBJ2-7, the full variable domain is NAGVMQNPRHLVRRRGQEARLRCSPMKGHSHVYWYRQLPEEGLKFMVYLQKENIIDESGMPKERFSAEFPKEGPSILRIQQVVRGDSAAYFCASSPSRGGREYEQYFGPGTRLTVT.

The chain has TRBV20-1 and TRBJ2-1; 10 bases line up with TRBD2. V dropped 2 bases and J dropped 3; count of bases not matched to a gene: 4. This CDR3 region has 15 residues. Germline V gene lookup returns CDR1 DFQATT and CDR2 SNEGSKA (reference sequence). The CDR3 DNA reads as TGCAGTGCTAGAAATAGCGGGAGGTACTACAATGAGCAGTTCTTC. The encoded protein is CSARNSGRYYNEQFF.

With respect to this clonotype: This may stem from a read error, because a much larger clone lies one nucleotide away. The chain uses TRBV12-3 or TRBV12-4 and TRBJ2-1; TRBD2 matches 12 bases. This CDR3 comprises 15 residues. After removal of 5 bases from V and 12 bases from J, the junction contained 11 bases not matched to a gene. The chain's CDR3 is CASSQRLAGVGAQFF. The CDR3 DNA sequence: TGTGCCAGCAGTCAACGACTAGCGGGAGTCGGGGCGCAGTTCTTC.

The V call is TRBV11-2, the J call TRBJ2-5; D might be TRBD1 or TRBD2, each matching 5 bases. Trimming pared 4 bases from V and 4 bases from J, leaving 16 bases between. Germline CDR1 and CDR2: SGHAT and FQNNGV. The CDR3 loop spans 15 amino acids. The CDR3 here is CASSSGSRGLETQYF. The CDR3 coding sequence is TGTGCCAGCAGCTCCGGAAGCCGGGGCCTAGAGACCCAGTACTTC.

The V gene is TRBV29-1, the J gene TRBJ2-7; 9 nucleotides line up with TRBD1. The CDR3 covers 14 residues. V shed 5 bases and J 0 bases; nucleotides not matched to a gene: 5. From germline, CDR1 is SQVTM and CDR2 ANQGSEA. The CDR3 loop is CSVSGTGLSYEQYF. The DNA for the CDR3 is TGCAGCGTTTCCGGGACAGGGCTCTCCTACGAGCAGTACTTC.

The chain combines TRBV27 with TRBJ2-1, with a possible D match to TRBD1 (7 bases). The CDR3 totals 16 residues. CDR1 MNHEY and CDR2 SMNVEV come from the germline V gene (reference sequence). Trimming stripped 2 bases from V and 7 bases from J, with 18 bases between. This chain's CDR3 is CASSLGYGGQLNEQFF. The CDR3 coding sequence is TGTGCCAGCAGTTTAGGATACGGGGGACAGCTTAATGAGCAGTTCTTC.

This clonotype was seen a few times. The CDR3, as DNA: TGTGCCAGCAGCTTGGACAGCCACCAAACCTACAATGAGCAGTTCTTC. Its protein is CASSLDSHQTYNEQFF. This chain connects TRBV5-6 to TRBJ2-1; D gene unclear. This CDR3 region has 16 residues. The germline V gene has CDR1 SGHDT and CDR2 YYEEEE. Trimming cost V 0 bases and J 2 bases, with 12 bases left between them.

The chain uses TRBV20-1 and TRBJ2-7; the match to TRBD2 covers 11 bases. V was clipped by 5 bases and J by 3 bases; unmatched bases: 6. The CDR3 sequence is 14 residues long. Germline CDR1 reads DFQATT; CDR2 reads SNEGSKA (reference sequence). For the CDR3, the DNA is TGCAGTGCTCGACCGGGGACTAGCGGCTACGAGCAGTACTTC. Amino acids: CSARPGTSGYEQYF.

This clonotype has at least ten counts. J is TRBJ2-7 and V is TRBV6-1; 10 nucleotides match TRBD1. V trimming: 7 bases; J trimming: 5 bases; junction bases outside the gene matches: 8. There are 14 residues in the CDR3. CDR1 MNHNS and CDR2 SASEGT come from the germline V gene. The CDR3 loop reads CASNTGTGVDEQYF. In DNA, the CDR3 is TGTGCCAGCAATACCGGGACAGGGGTCGACGAGCAGTACTTC.

This clonotype occurred a few times. The gene calls are TRBV7-2 and TRBJ2-6; 7 bases map to TRBD1. The CDR3 is made up of 16 amino acids. The V gene end was trimmed by 4 bases and the J gene end by 3 bases; junction bases not matched to a gene: 6. Germline lookup yields CDR1 SGHTA and CDR2 FQGNSA. The CDR3 protein is CASSSDRPSGANVLTF. The DNA of the CDR3 is TGTGCCAGCAGCTCGGACAGGCCGAGTGGGGCCAACGTCCTGACTTTC. Drawing the rest from reference TRBV7-2 and TRBJ2-6, the complete variable domain is GAGVSQSPSNKVTEKGKDVELRCDPISGHTALYWYRQSLGQGLEFLIYFQGNSAPDKSGLPSDRFSAERTGGSVSTLTIQRTQQEDSAVYLCASSSDRPSGANVLTFGAGSRLTVL.